The present TCR beta chain was sequenced within a study of blood T cell repertoires in COVID-19. The wider study: There were acute and convalescent COVID-19 samples, and they came from the United States, Italy and Spain.

This CDR3 has 16 amino acids. The V gene's germline CDR1 is SGHRS and CDR2 YFSETQ. V lost 3 bases and J lost 0, with 13 bases in between. Methods used by the authors: Amplification with reference gene primers provided the estimates of nucleated cell counts. Assay: immunoSEQ multiplex PCR; the TCRdb copy retains only in-frame clones and omits some. V and J calls and clone size follow that table, whereas D and trimming were derived from the DNA. The sample has about 210,000 clones, 83% seen once. This sequence originates from a woman aged 40 to 49 with active or convalescent COVID-19. Sequenced input: peripheral blood. V usage is TRBV5-1 and J usage is TRBJ2-1; D not certain. The chain's CDR3 is CASSSGPQSSYNEQFF. The CDR3 DNA follows: TGCGCCAGCAGCTCTGGGCCTCAGAGCTCCTACAATGAGCAGTTCTTC.